The rows below give T cell receptor beta chains drawn from one sample of a study of T cell repertoires in cytomegalovirus infection. TCRdb reprocessed the reads with MiXCR, giving one entry per CDR3 protein. The table records roughly 90,000 distinct CDR3 sequences, roughly a quarter of them present only once. These receptors are not linked to any known antigen. The specimen comprised CD8+ T cells from cultured PBMCs, sampled from culture after CMV antigen stimulation. All receptors derive from a human donor in good health (CMV status not recorded). Some clones in this sample may be carry-over from other donors' samples. The CDR3 runs from the conserved cysteine through the conserved F or W. A D gene is named only where the DNA matches it firmly. For some rows the clone size is stated as once, few or many, or as a class when expanded; others skip it.

D gene	clone size	V gene	J gene	CDR3 length	CDR3 protein	CDR3 DNA
TRBD1	-	TRBV19	TRBJ1-5	15	CASNTGQGATQPQHF	TGTGCCAGTAATACCGGACAGGGGGCAACGCAGCCCCAGCATTTT
TRBD1	many	TRBV7-9	TRBJ1-1	15	CASSPPSTGPTEAFF	TGTGCCAGCAGCCCCCCATCGACAGGGCCAACTGAAGCTTTCTTT
-	-	TRBV7-8	TRBJ1-2	18	CASSLYAGEATANYGYTF	TGTGCCAGCAGCTTATATGCAGGGGAAGCGACCGCTAACTATGGCTACACCTTC
TRBD1	few	TRBV2	TRBJ2-7	15	CASRSSGTGSYEQYF	TGTGCCAGCAGGAGCTCCGGGACAGGGTCCTACGAGCAGTACTTC
-	few	TRBV6-2/TRBV6-3	TRBJ2-7	14	CASSHPSPQYEQYF	TGTGCCAGCAGTCACCCTTCTCCGCAGTACGAGCAGTACTTC
TRBD1	many	TRBV27	TRBJ1-4	13	CASGGQLGEKLFF	TGTGCCAGCGGGGGACAGCTGGGTGAAAAACTGTTTTTT
-	many	TRBV7-8	TRBJ2-7	14	CASSLSGQHPEQYF	TGTGCCAGCAGCTTATCCGGACAGCACCCCGAGCAGTACTTC
TRBD2	few	TRBV7-2	TRBJ2-2	19	CASSLATVAGGPHTGELFF	TGTGCCAGCAGCTTAGCCACAGTAGCGGGGGGGCCTCACACCGGGGAGCTGTTTTTT
-	few	TRBV5-1	TRBJ1-1	15	CASSLGFQMNTEAFF	TGCGCCAGCAGCTTGGGATTTCAAATGAACACTGAAGCTTTCTTT
-	few	TRBV6-8	TRBJ1-5	14	CASQGQGPNQPQHF	TGTGCCAGCCAGGGCCAGGGGCCAAATCAGCCCCAGCATTTT
-	-	TRBV6-8	TRBJ2-5	16	CASRYRDGRLGETQYF	TGTGCCAGCAGATACCGGGACGGGCGCCTGGGAGAGACCCAGTACTTC
-	many	TRBV7-8	TRBJ1-6	17	CASSRRGVGSYNSPLHF	TGTGCCAGCAGCCGGAGGGGGGTAGGCTCCTATAATTCACCCCTCCACTTT
-	-	TRBV12-5	TRBJ1-1	15	CASGFHRVVNTEAFF	TGTGCTAGTGGTTTCCACAGGGTGGTGAACACTGAAGCTTTCTTT
-	few	TRBV4-3	TRBJ2-2	16	CASSQDEQAGTGELFF	TGCGCCAGCAGCCAAGACGAACAGGCTGGCACCGGGGAGCTGTTTTTT
TRBD2	-	TRBV7-9	TRBJ2-5	15	CASSQTSGGAETQYF	TGTGCCAGCAGCCAAACTAGCGGGGGGGCGGAGACCCAGTACTTC
-	-	TRBV25-1	TRBJ1-1	13	CASRYAGNTEAFF	TGTGCCAGCAGATATGCAGGGAACACTGAAGCTTTCTTT
-	-	TRBV27	TRBJ1-5	13	CASMLQGSQPQHF	TGTGCCAGCATGTTGCAGGGAAGTCAGCCCCAGCATTTT
-	-	TRBV28	TRBJ2-3	17	CASSFSGLSSAEDTQYF	TGTGCCAGCAGTTTCTCGGGTCTTTCCTCGGCCGAAGATACGCAGTATTTT
TRBD1	-	TRBV7-2	TRBJ1-5	14	CASSPTGGNRPQHF	TGTGCCAGCAGCCCGACAGGGGGCAACCGGCCCCAGCATTTT
TRBD1	many	TRBV7-6	TRBJ1-4	17	CASSLAQQGATNEKLFF	TGTGCCAGCAGCTTAGCGCAACAGGGGGCAACTAATGAAAAACTGTTTTTT
TRBD1	many	TRBV7-9	TRBJ2-7	15	CASSLGRTGINEQYF	TGTGCCAGCAGCTTAGGCAGGACAGGGATCAACGAGCAGTACTTC
-	many	TRBV6-5	TRBJ1-4	15	CASSSVAPGGEKLFF	TGTGCCAGCAGTTCCGTCGCCCCGGGGGGTGAAAAACTGTTTTTT
TRBD2	many	TRBV6-6	TRBJ2-1	16	CASRLYSGGVHNEQFF	TGTGCCAGCAGATTATATAGCGGGGGGGTTCACAATGAGCAGTTCTTC
-	-	TRBV19	TRBJ2-7	13	CASSSAGSYEQYF	TGTGCCAGTAGTTCAGCCGGATCCTACGAGCAGTACTTC
TRBD1	many	TRBV7-6	TRBJ1-1	16	CASSPSQGQGNSEAFF	TGTGCCAGCAGCCCCAGTCAAGGACAGGGTAATTCTGAAGCTTTCTTT
TRBD1	-	TRBV9	TRBJ1-5	14	CASSVGQGDQPQHF	TGTGCCAGCAGCGTTGGACAGGGCGATCAGCCCCAGCATTTT
TRBD2	few	TRBV6-2/TRBV6-3	TRBJ2-3	15	CASSPTSGPTDTQYF	TGTGCCAGCAGTCCTACTAGCGGTCCCACAGATACGCAGTATTTT
-	many	TRBV19	TRBJ2-1	15	CASNNELAWGNEQFF	TGTGCCAGTAACAACGAATTGGCCTGGGGGAATGAGCAGTTCTTC
-	-	TRBV6-2/TRBV6-3	TRBJ2-2	17	CASSYSLGRINTGELFF	TGTGCCAGCAGTTACTCACTCGGACGGATTAACACCGGGGAGCTGTTTTTT
-	few	TRBV12-3/TRBV12-4	TRBJ2-1	14	CASSFGVWGNEQFF	TGTGCCAGCAGTTTTGGGGTGTGGGGCAATGAGCAGTTCTTC
-	few	TRBV4-3	TRBJ2-5	13	CASSPGPTATQYF	TGCGCCAGCAGCCCCGGTCCGACGGCGACCCAGTACTTC
-	many	TRBV7-9	TRBJ2-7	14	CASSPRDSLYEQYF	TGTGCCAGCAGCCCGCGGGACAGCCTCTACGAGCAGTACTTC